This passage covers 14 T cell receptor beta chains from one sample sequenced in a study of shared clonotypes between healthy human individuals (dated by TCRdb to 2020 to 2022). The library was prepared using the immunoSEQ multiplex PCR assay. Drawn from immuneACCESS, this table holds only the in-frame rearrangements with V and J called that TCRdb kept. Clones are partly lost; checked studies trace under half to an unresolved V gene and leave the rest unexplained. This sample is represented by about 2.1 million clones; just under 95% of them were singletons. Under 2% of the sample comes from the top ten. CD8 naive samples consisted of CD45RO-negative cells that were positively selected for CCR7, yielding a CD45RA+CCR7+ population without TemRA cells. Material: naive CD8+ T cells from PBMCs. This specimen's cell subset or site label, per the study, means: CD45RA+CCR7+. The receptors originated from a man younger than 35 in good health. Some clones in this sample may be carry-over from other donors' samples.

The chain recombines TRBV7-2 with TRBJ2-7; 8 bases map to TRBD1. V shed 2 bases, J shed 2 bases, and the junction held 11 bases outside the gene matches. CDR1 is SGHTA and CDR2 is FQGNSA in the germline V gene. CDR3 length: 17 residues. CDR3 in amino acids: CASSLPETGDFAYEQYF. The DNA for the CDR3 is TGTGCCAGCAGCTTACCGGAGACAGGGGACTTCGCCTACGAGCAGTACTTC.

This clone was detected once. The same CDR3 arises from other DNA sequences in this sample as well. The chain links TRBV4-1 to TRBJ2-7; a possible D gene is TRBD1 (5 bases). Trimming took 4 bases from V and 2 from J, leaving 9 bases between them. Germline loops: CDR1 MGHRA, CDR2 YSYEKL. The CDR3 has 13 residues. The CDR3 region has the DNA TGCGCCAGCAGCCCGACAGTAACCTACGAGCAGTACTTC. It codes for CASSPTVTYEQYF.

The J gene is TRBJ1-2, the V gene TRBV11-2, with 9 nucleotides matching TRBD1. This CDR3 is 14 amino acids long. Germline lookup yields CDR1 SGHAT and CDR2 FQNNGV. Germline trimming cut 1 base from V and 5 bases from J; bases unmatched to any gene: 2. In DNA, the CDR3 is TGTGCCAGCAGCTTAGTTGACAGGGGGTATGGCTACACCTTC. Its protein is CASSLVDRGYGYTF.

This chain links TRBV6-5 with TRBJ1-1; no firm D call. V lost 2 bases and J lost 0, with 10 bases in between. This CDR3 comprises 15 residues. Germline CDR1 and CDR2: MNHEY and SVGAGI. The CDR3 DNA follows: TGTGCCAGCAGTTACCCCCATCCCATGAACACTGAAGCTTTCTTT. The encoded protein is CASSYPHPMNTEAFF.

V and J are TRBV11-2 and TRBJ2-5; D perhaps matches TRBD1 (5 bases). Trimming cost V 4 bases and J 2 bases, with 17 bases left between them. This CDR3 is 16 amino acids long. Germline CDR1 SGHAT, CDR2 FQNNGV. The CDR3: CASSSLKGNLQETQYF. The CDR3 DNA follows: TGTGCCAGCAGCTCCCTTAAGGGGAACCTTCAAGAGACCCAGTACTTC.

This chain joins TRBV27 and TRBJ2-5; D is uncertain. The germline V gene has CDR1 MNHEY and CDR2 SMNVEV (reference sequence). V gave up 6 bases and J gave up 1 base, with 12 bases separating them. The CDR3 contains 14 residues. The CDR3 here is CASSNLFPQETQYF. The CDR3 nucleotides read TGTGCCAGCAGCAATCTCTTCCCCCAAGAGACCCAGTACTTC.

The gene calls are TRBV5-6 and TRBJ1-6; D gene unclear. Germline CDR1 is SGHDT and CDR2 is YYEEEE. V lost 5 bases, J lost 5 bases, and 14 bases lay in between. The length of the CDR3 is 15 residues. CDR3 amino acids: CASRTRAWDNSPLHF. The DNA for the CDR3 is TGTGCCAGCAGAACTCGGGCCTGGGATAATTCACCCCTCCACTTT.

The chain uses TRBV5-1 and TRBJ2-7, with D uncertain. This CDR3 comprises 13 residues. V was shortened by 2 bases and J by 2 bases, with 8 bases between the two germline ends. Germline V gene data show CDR1 as SGHRS and CDR2 as YFSETQ. This CDR3 is CASSFTPTYEQYF. CDR3 bases: TGCGCCAGCAGCTTTACACCGACCTACGAGCAGTACTTC.

This clone is a singleton in its sample. The chain has TRBV11-2 and TRBJ1-2; D perhaps matches TRBD1 (5 bases). This CDR3 region has 12 residues. CDR1 SGHAT and CDR2 FQNNGV come from the germline V gene. Trimming shortened V by 3 bases and J by 6 bases, and 8 bases separated the two germline ends. CDR3 region: CASSFRGNGYTF. In DNA, the CDR3 is TGTGCCAGCAGCTTTAGGGGAAATGGCTACACCTTC.

This clone has a single count. The V call is TRBV2, the J call TRBJ1-3; D is uncertain. Germline CDR1 and CDR2: SNHLY and FYNNEI. V was cut by 10 bases and J by 2 bases, with 12 bases left in between. The CDR3 is 13 amino acids. CDR3 sequence (DNA): TGTGCCACTCGGGAAGCGCCTGGAAACACCATATATTTT. Translated, it gives CATREAPGNTIYF.

The J gene is TRBJ1-1, the V gene TRBV9; D is unclear. Trimming removed 4 bases from V and 0 bases from J, with 7 bases in between. The CDR3 runs to 13 residues. CDR1 and CDR2 from the germline V gene are SGDLS and YYNGEE. CDR3 nucleotide sequence: TGTGCCAGCAGCAGGGTCCTGAACACTGAAGCTTTCTTT. Translated, it gives CASSRVLNTEAFF.

J is TRBJ2-6 and V is TRBV5-1, with D maybe TRBD1 (5 bases). Trimming stripped 0 bases from V and 2 bases from J, with 6 bases between. This CDR3 contains 15 residues. Germline V CDR1 and CDR2: SGHRS, YFSETQ. Written as DNA, the CDR3 is TGCGCCAGCAGCTTGGGCAGGGCTGGGGCCAACGTCCTGACTTTC. It yields the protein CASSLGRAGANVLTF.

This clone was seen only once. The chain joins TRBV27 to TRBJ2-7, with D perhaps TRBD2 (6 bases). Trimming pared 6 bases from V and 5 bases from J, leaving 20 bases between. Germline CDR1 reads MNHEY; CDR2 reads SMNVEV (reference sequence). The CDR3 has 15 residues. The CDR3 DNA follows: TGTGCCAGCAGCATTTCTGTTCCGGGGGTCCACGAGCAGTACTTC. Protein product: CASSISVPGVHEQYF.

In this sample, this clone turned up once. This chain links TRBV5-1 with TRBJ1-2; D not resolved. CDR3 size: 14 residues. Looked up from germline, CDR1 is SGHRS and CDR2 is YFSETQ. V lost 10 bases and J 2 bases, leaving 18 bases between the germline ends. The CDR3 nucleotides read TGCGCCCTCCCCTCGGGCCTAATAAACTATGGCTACACCTTC. Its translation: CALPSGLINYGYTF.